These 8 T cell receptor beta chains originate from one sample sequenced in a study of shared clonotypes between healthy human individuals. TCRdb keeps only in-frame clones here, not all; method: immunoSEQ multiplex PCR. Of about 680,000 clones in the sample, 73% were seen once. The sequenced sample was memory CD4+ T cells sorted from blood. The subset here: CD45RA-negative fraction. The receptors come from a woman in her 30s in good health.

This sequence joins TRBV30 and TRBJ1-5, with D possibly TRBD1 on 6 matching bases. This CDR3 is 14 amino acids long. V was trimmed by 1 base and J by 4 bases, leaving 11 bases between them. Per germline, CDR1 GTSNPN and CDR2 SVGIG (reference sequence). In nucleotides, the CDR3 is TGTGCCTGGAGTGATCTAGGGGGAAATCAGCCCCAGCATTTT. Amino acids: CAWSDLGGNQPQHF.

The J gene is TRBJ2-7, the V gene TRBV6-1; D possibly corresponds to TRBD1 (6 bases). Trimming left V 5 bases short and J 0 bases short, with 14 bases between. The germline V gene encodes CDR1 MNHNS and CDR2 SASEGT. This CDR3 comprises 15 residues. The CDR3 region is CASSRDRDISYEQYF. The CDR3 region has the DNA TGTGCCAGCAGTAGAGACCGGGACATCTCCTACGAGCAGTACTTC.

This chain's CDR3 is CASSKEMGQDYTF. CDR3 sequence (DNA): TGTGCCAGCAGTAAAGAAATGGGACAGGACTACACCTTC. This chain joins TRBV6-1 and TRBJ1-2; 8 nucleotides line up with TRBD1. J was trimmed by 10 bases and V by 5 bases; bases with no gene match: 9. The CDR3 spans 13 residues. Germline values: CDR1 MNHNS, CDR2 SASEGT.

V usage is TRBV5-8 and J usage is TRBJ2-1; 10 bases are shared with TRBD2. V lost 4 bases to trimming and J lost 8 bases; unmatched junction nucleotides: 18. The germline CDR1 and CDR2 sequences are SGHTS and YDEGEE. The CDR3 has 18 residues. Written as DNA, the CDR3 is TGTGCCAGCAGCACAATTAAATTGGGGACTAGCGATTTCGATGAGCAGTTCTTC. This encodes CASSTIKLGTSDFDEQFF. Using reference TRBV5-8 and TRBJ2-1 for the parts outside the CDR3, the full variable domain is EAGVTQSPTHLIKTRGQQATLRCSPISGHTSVYWYQQALGLGLQFLLWYDEGEERNRGNFPPRFSGRQFPNYSSELNVNALELEDSALYLCASSTIKLGTSDFDEQFFGPGTRLTVL.

To note about this clone: One junction end does not reproduce the germline sequence, and a read error may be involved. The V call is TRBV6-1, the J call TRBJ1-2; D remains ambiguous. Germline-derived CDR1 and CDR2 are MNHNS and SASEGT. The CDR3 has 11 residues. The DNA of the CDR3 is TGTGCCAGCAGTGAGCACTACGGCTACACCTTC. Residues: CASSEHYGYTF.

The chain joins TRBV6-5 to TRBJ2-6; possible D gene TRBD1, 5 bases. The CDR3 length is 16 residues. Germline-derived CDR1 and CDR2 are MNHEY and SVGAGI. V lost 3 bases and J 0 bases, leaving 9 bases between the germline ends. Here the CDR3 DNA reads TGTGCCAGCAGTTATCAGGGTTCCTCTGGGGCCAACGTCCTGACTTTC. As protein: CASSYQGSSGANVLTF.

The rearrangement links TRBV6-1 to TRBJ1-1; TRBD1 might be the D (6 bases). V gave up 1 base and J gave up 0 bases, with 9 bases separating them. Germline CDR1 and CDR2: MNHNS and SASEGT. CDR3 length: 15 amino acids. The CDR3 is CASSEGQVMNTEAFF. The CDR3, as DNA: TGTGCCAGCAGTGAAGGACAGGTCATGAACACTGAAGCTTTCTTT.

The chain carries TRBV11-2 and TRBJ2-1; TRBD2 aligns across 13 bases. J gave up 7 bases and V 3 bases, and 9 bases lay outside the gene matches. The CDR3 has 17 amino acids. The V gene's germline CDR1 is SGHAT and CDR2 FQNNGV. The CDR3 is CASSLAILAGGRNEQFF. For the CDR3, the DNA is TGTGCCAGCAGCTTGGCAATACTAGCGGGAGGGCGTAATGAGCAGTTCTTC.